These 25 T cell receptor beta chains originate from one sample sequenced in a study of neurological immune-mediated disorders (dated by TCRdb to between 2018 and 2020). Libraries were constructed by 5' RACE. Data came from an Illumina HiSeq 2500. TCRdb reworked the public reads: Q25 trimming with fastp, MiXCR clone assembly, productive beta chains retained. Records with the same CDR3 protein are collapsed into one entry carrying the most frequent genes and DNA. For this sample there are tens of thousands of distinct CDR3 sequences; about 9.3% appear just once. Roughly 7% of the sample is taken by the ten largest. Sequencing used PBMCs. Source of these receptors: a woman aged 30 to 39 with HTLV-1-associated myelopathy (HAM/TSP).

The sample holds many counts of this clonotype. This chain joins TRBV7-9 and TRBJ2-6; no clear D. The CDR3 runs to 14 residues. Trimming cost V 9 bases and J 0 bases, with 9 bases left between them. Germline V gives CDR1 SEHNR, CDR2 FQNEAQ (reference sequence). The CDR3 bases are TGTGCCAGTAGGCCGGGCTCTGGGGCCAACGTCCTGACTTTC. As protein: CASRPGSGANVLTF. Based on the CDR3 plus reference TRBV7-9 and TRBJ2-6, the full variable domain is DTGVSQNPRHKITKRGQNVTFRCDPISEHNRLYWYRQTLGQGPEFLTYFQNEAQLEKSRLLSDRFSAERPKGSFSTLEIQRTEQGDSAMYLCASRPGSGANVLTFGAGSRLTVL.

This clonotype was seen at least ten times. The chain employs TRBV6-5 and TRBJ1-4; D is possibly TRBD1 (6 bases). Looked up from germline, CDR1 is MNHEY and CDR2 is SVGAGI. The CDR3 is 15 residues long. V lost 5 bases and J lost 4, with 14 bases in between. CDR3 sequence: CASSKGQTNNEKLFF. Here the CDR3 DNA reads TGTGCCAGCAGTAAAGGACAGACGAATAATGAAAAACTGTTTTTT.

This clonotype was recorded many times. This rearrangement joins TRBV7-2 to TRBJ1-4, with a weak D call TRBD1 (6 bases). V gave up 3 bases and J gave up 7 bases, with 21 bases separating them. CDR1 is SGHTA and CDR2 is FQGNSA in the germline V gene. This CDR3 contains 17 residues. The CDR3 region is CASSLFVSAGDGEKLFF. The CDR3 nucleotides are TGTGCCAGCAGCTTGTTTGTAAGCGCAGGGGATGGTGAAAAACTGTTTTTT. The entire variable domain, with the rest obtained from reference TRBV7-2 and TRBJ1-4, is as follows: GAGVSQSPSNKVTEKGKDVELRCDPISGHTALYWYRQSLGQGLEFLIYFQGNSAPDKSGLPSDRFSAERTGGSVSTLTIQRTQQEDSAVYLCASSLFVSAGDGEKLFFGSGTQLSVL.

This clonotype has at least ten counts. The chain is built from TRBV5-1 and TRBJ2-7; 11 bases are shared with TRBD2. After removal of 4 bases from V and 3 bases from J, the junction contained 9 bases not matched to a gene. Germline V gene sequence: CDR1 SGHRS, CDR2 YFSETQ. The CDR3 spans 16 residues. Here the CDR3 DNA reads TGCGCCAGCAGCCCTGAGCTAGCGGGGGGCATCTACGAGCAGTACTTC. Encoded protein: CASSPELAGGIYEQYF.

This clonotype appeared many times. V usage is TRBV5-6 and J usage is TRBJ1-2; 8 nucleotides agree with TRBD1. CDR1 and CDR2 from the germline V gene are SGHDT and YYEEEE. The CDR3 length is 15 residues. V shed 6 bases, J shed 3 bases, and the junction held 10 bases outside the gene matches. As DNA, the CDR3 is TGTGCCAGCACCCCAGGCAGACAGGGGCACTATGGCTACACCTTC. This gives the protein CASTPGRQGHYGYTF.

This clonotype has a count of ten or more. One end of the junction is discordant with germline, which a read error may explain. The chain has TRBV20-1 and TRBJ1-5, with TRBD1 matching 7 bases. This CDR3 region has 14 residues. CDR1 and CDR2 from the germline V gene are DFQATT and SNEGSKA (reference sequence). The CDR3 sequence: CSARDRAASAPQHF. Written as DNA, the CDR3 is TGCAGTGCGAGAGACAGGGCAGCCTCTGCGCCCCAGCATTTT.

Ten or more counts support this clonotype. The V call is TRBV7-9, the J call TRBJ1-2; no firm D call. V gave up 3 bases and J gave up 6 bases, with 8 bases separating them. The CDR3 sequence is 12 residues long. From germline, CDR1 is SEHNR and CDR2 FQNEAQ (reference sequence). CDR3 residues: CASSFGSDGYTF. CDR3 in DNA: TGTGCCAGCAGCTTTGGGAGCGATGGCTACACCTTC.

This clonotype was recorded at least ten times. The V gene is TRBV5-1, the J gene TRBJ1-6; D gene uncertain. CDR1 is SGHRS and CDR2 is YFSETQ in the germline V gene. The length of the CDR3 is 16 residues. Trimming shortened V by 0 bases and J by 9 bases, and 16 bases separated the two germline ends. CDR3 in amino acids: CASSLVRGRLASPLHF. The CDR3 region has the DNA TGCGCCAGCAGCTTGGTCCGTGGAAGGTTGGCTTCACCCCTCCACTTT.

In its sample, this clonotype was seen many times. The J gene is TRBJ1-5, the V gene TRBV6-1, with D maybe TRBD1 (5 bases). Looked up from germline, CDR1 is MNHNS and CDR2 is SASEGT. V was cut by 6 bases and J by 5 bases, with 14 bases left in between. CDR3 size: 14 residues. The CDR3 nucleotides read TGTGCCAGCAGAGAGGGGCGCTTCGATCAGCCCCAGCATTTT. Translating it yields CASREGRFDQPQHF.

This clonotype showed up many times. V is TRBV25-1 and J is TRBJ1-5; 11 nucleotides line up with TRBD1. After removal of 8 bases from V and 5 bases from J, the junction contained 11 bases not matched to a gene. The V gene's germline CDR1 is MGHDK and CDR2 SYGVNS. The CDR3 is 16 residues long. The DNA for the CDR3 is TGTGCCAGCTGGACAGGGGGCGTTCTCCACCATCAGCCCCAGCATTTT. Translating gives CASWTGGVLHHQPQHF.

The chain has TRBV11-2 and TRBJ2-7; D is uncertain. The CDR3 covers 15 residues. CDR1 and CDR2 from the germline V gene are SGHAT and FQNNGV. V lost 3 bases, J lost 1 base, and 13 bases lay in between. CDR3 in DNA: TGTGCCAGCAGCTTGGAAGGACGGAGATCCTACGAGCAGTACTTC. Its protein product is CASSLEGRRSYEQYF.

This clonotype was picked up many times. The rearrangement uses TRBV5-1 and TRBJ2-7, with D maybe TRBD1 (6 bases). The CDR3 totals 15 residues. Germline V CDR1 and CDR2: SGHRS, YFSETQ. V was clipped by 5 bases and J by 3 bases, with 18 bases between them. Written as DNA, the CDR3 is TGCGCCAGCAGGCTCCTAGAGGGGGTGGACTACGAGCAGTACTTC. This sequence encodes CASRLLEGVDYEQYF.

There are many counts of this clonotype. The chain joins TRBV5-1 to TRBJ2-3; D is possibly TRBD2 (7 bases). CDR1 is SGHRS, CDR2 YFSETQ, per germline. This CDR3 region has 14 residues. Trimming removed 7 bases from V and 0 bases from J, with 12 bases in between. CDR3 in DNA: TGCGCCAGCGGCGGGGGCAGAAGCACAGATACGCAGTATTTT. Protein sequence: CASGGGRSTDTQYF.

This clonotype was recorded many times. The V call is TRBV20-1, the J call TRBJ2-3; no clear D gene. The V end lost 7 bases, the J end lost 2 bases, and 13 bases lay between the germline ends. This CDR3 comprises 13 residues. CDR1 DFQATT and CDR2 SNEGSKA come from the germline V gene (reference sequence). The CDR3: CSVLLDVTDTQYF. The DNA for the CDR3 is TGCAGTGTACTGCTGGACGTCACAGATACGCAGTATTTT.

This clonotype was counted many times. The rearrangement links TRBV12-3 or TRBV12-4 to TRBJ2-7; TRBD2 matches 8 bases. The CDR3 spans 14 residues. Losses at the gene ends were 7 bases for V and 4 bases for J; bases not matched to a gene: 9. CDR3: CASKPPGGSYEQYF. CDR3 in DNA: TGTGCCAGCAAACCTCCGGGAGGGTCTTACGAGCAGTACTTC.

This clonotype was recorded at least ten times. The chain carries TRBV10-3 and TRBJ1-1; D may be TRBD1 (6 bases). This CDR3 is built from 14 residues. In germline, CDR1 is ENHRY, CDR2 SYGVKD. The V end was cut by 7 bases, the J end by 5 bases, with 17 bases between. The CDR3 sequence is CAITLAGEGTEAFF. CDR3 in DNA: TGTGCCATCACCTTGGCAGGGGAGGGGACTGAAGCTTTCTTT.

This clonotype showed up many times. The rearrangement joins TRBV15 to TRBJ2-2; the D call may be TRBD1 or TRBD2 (6 bases each). V lost 0 bases and J lost 4, with 12 bases in between. The CDR3 is 16 amino acids. Germline CDR1 and CDR2: LNHNV and YYDKDF (reference sequence). The CDR3 here is CATSRETGAATGELFF. In nucleotides, the CDR3 is TGTGCCACCAGCAGAGAAACGGGGGCCGCCACCGGGGAGCTGTTTTTT. The whole variable domain, filled in from reference TRBV15 and TRBJ2-2, reads DAMVIQNPRYQVTQFGKPVTLSCSQTLNHNVMYWYQQKSSQAPKLLFHYYDKDFNNEADTPDNFQSRRPNTSFCFLDIRSPGLGDTAMYLCATSRETGAATGELFFGEGSRLTVL.

This clonotype was seen repeatedly, ten times or more. The V call is TRBV12-3 or TRBV12-4, the J call TRBJ1-5, with D hard to call. This CDR3 comprises 13 residues. Trimming shortened V by 7 bases and J by 2 bases, and 9 bases separated the two germline ends. This chain's CDR3 is CASTQHRNQPQHF. The CDR3 nucleotides are TGTGCCAGCACCCAACACCGCAATCAGCCCCAGCATTTT.

This clonotype was recorded at least ten times. The chain joins TRBV7-2 to TRBJ2-3, with a tentative D call TRBD2 (6 bases). The V gene's germline CDR1 is SGHTA and CDR2 FQGNSA. With 2 bases removed from V and 0 bases from J, the gap between germline ends came to 12 bases. The CDR3 is 16 residues long. CDR3 sequence (DNA): TGTGCCAGCAGCTTAATAGGCGGGGCTAGCACAGATACGCAGTATTTT. The encoded protein is CASSLIGGASTDTQYF.

At least ten counts were recorded for this clonotype. The chain combines TRBV5-1 with TRBJ2-2; tentative D call: TRBD2 (6 bases). The CDR3 extends over 14 amino acids. Germline CDR1 reads SGHRS; CDR2 reads YFSETQ. The germline V and J ends were trimmed by 3 bases and 7 bases, with 13 bases remaining between them. The DNA for the CDR3 is TGCGCCAGCAGCTCGGGACTCCTGGTCGGGGAGCTGTTTTTT. Protein: CASSSGLLVGELFF. Based on the CDR3 plus reference TRBV5-1 and TRBJ2-2, the full variable domain is KAGVTQTPRYLIKTRGQQVTLSCSPISGHRSVSWYQQTPGQGLQFLFEYFSETQRNKGNFPGRFSGRQFSNSRSEMNVSTLELGDSALYLCASSSGLLVGELFFGEGSRLTVL.

This clonotype was observed at least ten times. The rearrangement links TRBV20-1 to TRBJ2-7; D gene uncertain. The germline V gene has CDR1 DFQATT and CDR2 SNEGSKA (reference sequence). Trimming pared 3 bases from V and 2 bases from J, leaving 11 bases between. The CDR3 runs 13 residues. CDR3 sequence reads: CSARLNLAYEQYF. The CDR3 nucleotides read TGCAGTGCTAGGCTGAATTTAGCCTACGAGCAGTACTTC.

This clonotype was counted many times. The CDR3 reads CASSQGGETDTQYF. CDR3 in DNA: TGTGCCAGCTCTCAGGGAGGTGAGACAGATACGCAGTATTTT. The chain links TRBV18 to TRBJ2-3, with D possibly being TRBD2 (6 bases). The germline gives CDR1 KGHSH, CDR2 LQKENI. This CDR3 contains 14 residues. Trimming cost V 6 bases and J 3 bases, with 13 bases left between them.

This clonotype was seen many times. V is TRBV20-1 and J is TRBJ1-3; D is unclear. The V and J ends lost 5 bases and 0 bases respectively, with 14 bases between them. CDR3 length equals 15 residues. CDR1 and CDR2 (germline): DFQATT, SNEGSKA (reference sequence). CDR3 bases: TGCAGTGCTGATAAGACACATCCCTCTGGAAACACCATATATTTT. This translates into CSADKTHPSGNTIYF.

This clonotype was counted only a few times. The genes are TRBV3-1 and TRBJ1-5, with D tentatively TRBD1 (5 bases). In germline, CDR1 is LGHDT, CDR2 YNNKEL (reference sequence). Trimming left V 4 bases short and J 6 bases short, with 19 bases between. This CDR3 region has 16 residues. CDR3 bases: TGTGCCAGCAGCCCCAACCTTGGGGCGAGGGTTCAGCCCCAGCATTTT. This sequence encodes CASSPNLGARVQPQHF.

There are many counts of this clonotype. The DNA of the CDR3 is TGTGCCAGCAGCCCCGACCGCTATGGCTACACCTTC. Its translation: CASSPDRYGYTF. The chain employs TRBV7-2 and TRBJ1-2; D is ambiguous. The V gene's germline CDR1 is SGHTA and CDR2 FQGNSA. This CDR3 comprises 12 residues. Trimming pared 5 bases from V and 4 bases from J, leaving 8 bases between.